This T cell receptor beta chain appears in the sequencing data of a study of shared clonotypes between healthy human individuals. Study as a whole: Participating donors consisted of a couple of women and a few men aged 18 to 49. Findings of the study overall: Naive subsets usually exceeded memory subsets in estimated richness. Non-shared clonotypes displayed generation probabilities falling below those of clonotypes present in all four donors.

This CDR3 comprises 17 residues. The V gene end was trimmed by 6 bases and the J gene end by 0 bases; junction bases not matched to a gene: 11. Germline V gives CDR1 MDHEN, CDR2 SYDVKM. The repertoire was sequenced with immunoSEQ multiplex PCR; TCRdb's copy has only in-frame clones and lacks some. The profile shows about 1.5 million clones, approximately 98% of them singletons. Points on this clone: Its antigen remains unknown.

The chain uses TRBV28 and TRBJ1-5, with TRBD1 matching 7 bases. Sequencing was carried out using naive CD4+ T cells sorted from blood. Subset in this sample: CD45RA+ positively selected. The TCR was taken from a young man in good health. The CDR3 region has the DNA TGTGCCAGCAGAGTATCACAGGGGACCTATAGCAATCAGCCCCAGCATTTT. Translated, it gives CASRVSQGTYSNQPQHF.